In this sample, the clone carrying this TCR beta chain turned up a few times. The target antigen is unknown. The sample belongs to a study of T-cell memory formation after mild COVID-19. Study overall: The study found TCR clusters largely donor specific. Study-wide points: Those CD4+ clones that contracted were mainly in CM and EM (CD8+ ones in EMRA). What remained unconfirmed was the SARS-CoV-2 specificity of second-wave clones peaking on day 37.

TCRdb reanalysed the 5' RACE reads using MiXCR and keeps one entry per CDR3 protein. The sample includes about 210,000 distinct CDR3 sequences, roughly 27% of them seen just once. V lost 8 bases and J lost 3, with 10 bases in between. The CDR3 length is 12 residues. Germline V gene lookup returns CDR1 SEHNR and CDR2 FQNEAQ (reference sequence). Specimen: PBMCs or a T cell subset sorted from them (not recorded which). The J gene is TRBJ1-2, the V gene TRBV7-9; D might be TRBD1 (5 bases). The receptor's source is an adult woman who had mild COVID-19 (a few samples of this study predate the infection). Cell type and time point are not known. In nucleotides, the CDR3 is TGTGCCAGCCGGGGACTAGACTATGGCTACACCTTC. This codes for CASRGLDYGYTF.